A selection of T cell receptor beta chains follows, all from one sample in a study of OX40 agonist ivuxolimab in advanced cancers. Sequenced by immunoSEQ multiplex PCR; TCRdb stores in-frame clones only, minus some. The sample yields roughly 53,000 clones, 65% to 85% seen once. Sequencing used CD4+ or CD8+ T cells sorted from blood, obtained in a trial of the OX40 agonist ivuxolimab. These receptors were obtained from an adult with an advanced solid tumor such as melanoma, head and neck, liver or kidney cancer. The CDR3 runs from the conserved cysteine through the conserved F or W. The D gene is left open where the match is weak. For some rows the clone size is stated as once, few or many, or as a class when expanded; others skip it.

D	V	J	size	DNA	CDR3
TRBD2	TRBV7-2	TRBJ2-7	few	TGTGCCAGCAGCCGTGGCCGACTAGCGGGCGCCCTACCTGGGGAGCAGTACTTC	CASSRGRLAGALPGEQYF
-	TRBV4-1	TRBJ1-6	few	TGCGCCAGCAGCCAAGACAGACAGAGTCACTCACCCCTCCACTTT	CASSQDRQSHSPLHF
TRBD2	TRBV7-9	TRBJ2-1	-	TGTGCCAGCAGCCTAGGGACTATACTTGTGGGTGAGCAGTTCTTC	CASSLGTILVGEQFF
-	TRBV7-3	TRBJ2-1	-	TGTGCCAGCAGCTTCCCGGGGGCAGGTGAGCAGTTCTTC	CASSFPGAGEQFF
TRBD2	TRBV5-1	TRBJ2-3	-	TGCGCCAGCAGCTTGGTTCTAGCGGGGGCCACAGATACGCAGTATTTT	CASSLVLAGATDTQYF
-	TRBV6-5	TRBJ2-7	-	TGTGCCAGCAGTTACGTGGGCTCCTACGAGCAGTACTTC	CASSYVGSYEQYF
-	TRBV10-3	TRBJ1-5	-	TGTGCCATCAGTTGGGACAGCAATCAGCCCCAGCATTTT	CAISWDSNQPQHF
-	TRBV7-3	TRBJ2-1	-	TGTGCCAGCAGCTTTAAAGGCTCTCGGGAGCAGTTCTTC	CASSFKGSREQFF
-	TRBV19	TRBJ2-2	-	TGTGCCAGTAGTACCCGGGGTATTGCGAACACCGGGGAGCTGTTTTTT	CASSTRGIANTGELFF
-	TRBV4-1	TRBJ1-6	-	TGCGCCAGCAGCCAGTCTTCGGGGGTGTCTAATTCACCCCTCCACTTT	CASSQSSGVSNSPLHF
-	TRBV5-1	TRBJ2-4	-	TGCGCCAGCAGCCATGGTAGTGTACAGGGACTTCAACTAGCCAAAAACATTCAGTACTTC	CASSHGSVQGLQLAKNIQYF
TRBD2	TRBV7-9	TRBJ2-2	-	TGTGCCAGCAGCTTAGTCTCGTTGCGGGAGAGGGCTAGAACCGGGGAGCTGTTTTTT	CASSLVSLRERARTGELFF
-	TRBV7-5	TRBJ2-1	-	TGTGCCAGAAGCTGCGTCCTTACTAGCGGGAGATTCTTC	CARSCVLTSGRFF
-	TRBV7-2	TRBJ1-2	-	TGTGCCAGCAGCTTACGTCCAGGGGTTAACTATGGCTACACCTTC	CASSLRPGVNYGYTF
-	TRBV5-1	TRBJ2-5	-	TGCGCCAGCACGGCAGGGTTTCAAGAGACCCAGTACTTC	CASTAGFQETQYF
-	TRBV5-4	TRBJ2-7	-	TGTGCCAGCAGCTTGGTCGGTAGCGCCTCCTACGAGCAGTACTTC	CASSLVGSASYEQYF
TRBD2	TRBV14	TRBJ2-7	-	TGTGCCAGCAGCCATTTGGGGGGGGAGGCCTACGAGCAGTACTTC	CASSHLGGEAYEQYF
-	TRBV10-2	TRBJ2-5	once	TGCGCCAGCAGTGAGTCGGGGGTAGCAGGGTTTGAGACCCAGTACTTC	CASSESGVAGFETQYF
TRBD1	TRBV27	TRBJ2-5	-	TGTGCCAGCATCGACAGGGGGTCTGGAGAGACCCAGTACTTC	CASIDRGSGETQYF
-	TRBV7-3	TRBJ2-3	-	TGTGCCAGCAGCTTAGGGTCGGAAAATACGCAGTATTTT	CASSLGSENTQYF
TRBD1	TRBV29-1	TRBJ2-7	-	TGCAGCGCCCTAGGGACAGGGTTATACGAGCAGTACTTC	CSALGTGLYEQYF
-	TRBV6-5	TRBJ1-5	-	TGTGCCATCAGCGCGGAGCCGAACAATCAGCCCCAGCATTTT	CAISAEPNNQPQHF
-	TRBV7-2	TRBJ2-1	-	TGTGCCAGCAGCCCCCCGGCGAGGGGAGGACCGGATGAGCAGTTCTTC	CASSPPARGGPDEQFF
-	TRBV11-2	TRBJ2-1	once	TGTGCCAGCAGCTTGAGGACGGCCCAGCGGAGGGGCAATGAGCAGTTCTTC	CASSLRTAQRRGNEQFF
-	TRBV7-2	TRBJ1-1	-	TGTGCCAGCAGCTCTACACGGCAGAGCACTGAAGCTTTCTTT	CASSSTRQSTEAFF
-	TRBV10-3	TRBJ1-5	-	TGTGCCATCAGTGAGACTGGGGGAACTCAGCCCCAGCATTTT	CAISETGGTQPQHF
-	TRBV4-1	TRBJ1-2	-	TGCGCCAGCAGCCAAGATGGTAGGACGGTTAACTATGGCTACACCTTC	CASSQDGRTVNYGYTF
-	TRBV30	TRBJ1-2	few	TGTGCCTGGAGTAAGGGGCTTGGTGGCTACACCTTC	CAWSKGLGGYTF
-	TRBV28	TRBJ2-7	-	TGTGCCAGCAGCCTTTATCGGACAGCGGAGGGAGAAAGCTACGAGCAGTACTTC	CASSLYRTAEGESYEQYF
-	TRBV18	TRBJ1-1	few	TGTGCCAGCTCACCTGGGCAGGGGAGCACTGAAGCTTTCTTT	CASSPGQGSTEAFF
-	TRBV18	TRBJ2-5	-	TGTGCCAGCTCACCAACCCAGGGGCAAGAGGCCCAGTACTTC	CASSPTQGQEAQYF
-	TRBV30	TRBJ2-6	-	TGTGCCTGGAGTCGAACAGGGACTGGGGCCAACGTCCTGACTTTC	CAWSRTGTGANVLTF
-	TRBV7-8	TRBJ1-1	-	TGTGCCAGCAGCTTAGTGGGGGGTATGGGCACTGAAGCTTTCTTT	CASSLVGGMGTEAFF
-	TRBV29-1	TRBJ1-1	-	TGCAGCGTTGGGGGGCAAGGAGGTGCTGAAGCTTTCTTT	CSVGGQGGAEAFF
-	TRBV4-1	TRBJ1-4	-	TGCGCCAGCAGCCAAGGGGTGGCGGGACTGTCGGGTGAAAAACTGTTTTTT	CASSQGVAGLSGEKLFF
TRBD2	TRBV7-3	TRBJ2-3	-	TGTGCCAGCAGCCCTGGGACTAGCAGAGATACGCAGTATTTT	CASSPGTSRDTQYF
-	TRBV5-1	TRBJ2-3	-	TGCGCCAGCAGCTTGGAGGGGCCAGTGGGCCCAGATACGCAGTATTTT	CASSLEGPVGPDTQYF